The sequence of this T cell receptor (beta chain) was determined in a study of shared clonotypes between healthy human individuals. About this clone itself: Its antigen is not known.

The germline gives CDR1 SEHNR, CDR2 FQNEAQ (reference sequence). V gave up 5 bases and J gave up 2 bases; unmatched junction bases: 12. The CDR3 consists of 17 residues. As processed by the authors: Junction-only sequences without quality scores came from ImmunoSEQ, so filtering differed. Clones were sequenced by immunoSEQ multiplex PCR, and TCRdb holds only the in-frame ones, with some missing. The DNA was the basis for D and trimming; V, J and clone size are from that table. The sample includes millions of clones, around 90% of them seen just once. Study-level findings and limits: Naive CD4 clonotype sharing across a few donors was around 5%.

Sequenced material: naive CD4+ T cells sorted from blood. Subset: CD45RA+ positively selected. The V and J genes are TRBV7-9 and TRBJ2-7; 10 positions agree with TRBD1. The source of this sequence is a man younger than 30 in good health. This chain's CDR3 is CASSPRIPGQGAYEQYF. The DNA for the CDR3 is TGTGCCAGCAGCCCACGCATTCCCGGACAGGGGGCCTACGAGCAGTACTTC.